This T cell receptor beta chain was sequenced for a study of beta chain features in type 1 diabetes. The germline gives CDR1 SGHNT, CDR2 YYREEE (reference sequence). The CDR3 runs 14 residues. The V gene end was trimmed by 4 bases and the J gene end by 6 bases; junction bases not matched to a gene: 4. The whole isolated RNA underwent reverse transcription, so sequencing captured expressed TCRB transcripts. Sequencing used immunoSEQ multiplex PCR; TCRdb keeps in-frame clones, though not all of them. Of hundreds of thousands of clones listed, 11% are singletons. This clone has a handful of counts. The sequencing input was naive CD4+ T cells from blood. This sequence originates from a woman aged 25 to 45 in good health. The chain recombines TRBV5-4 with TRBJ1-4, with TRBD1 matching 9 bases. The CDR3 coding sequence is TGTGCCAGCAGCATACAGGGGGCTTATGAAAAACTGTTTTTT. Residues: CASSIQGAYEKLFF.